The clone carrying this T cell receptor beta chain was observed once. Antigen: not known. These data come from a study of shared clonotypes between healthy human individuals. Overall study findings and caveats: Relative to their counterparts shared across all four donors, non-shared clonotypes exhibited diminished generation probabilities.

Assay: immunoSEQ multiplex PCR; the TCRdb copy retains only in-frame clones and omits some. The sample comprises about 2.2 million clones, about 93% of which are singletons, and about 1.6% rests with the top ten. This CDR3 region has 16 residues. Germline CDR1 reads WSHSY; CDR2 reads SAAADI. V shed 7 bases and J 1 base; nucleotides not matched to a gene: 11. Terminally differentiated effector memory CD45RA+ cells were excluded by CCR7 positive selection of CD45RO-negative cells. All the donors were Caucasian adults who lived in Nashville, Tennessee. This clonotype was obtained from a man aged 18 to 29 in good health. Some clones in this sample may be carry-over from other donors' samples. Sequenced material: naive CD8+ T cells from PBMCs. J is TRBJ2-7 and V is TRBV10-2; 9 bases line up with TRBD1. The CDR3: CASNTGPGQGSYEQYF. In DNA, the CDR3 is TGCGCCAGCAACACCGGACCGGGACAGGGTTCCTACGAGCAGTACTTC.